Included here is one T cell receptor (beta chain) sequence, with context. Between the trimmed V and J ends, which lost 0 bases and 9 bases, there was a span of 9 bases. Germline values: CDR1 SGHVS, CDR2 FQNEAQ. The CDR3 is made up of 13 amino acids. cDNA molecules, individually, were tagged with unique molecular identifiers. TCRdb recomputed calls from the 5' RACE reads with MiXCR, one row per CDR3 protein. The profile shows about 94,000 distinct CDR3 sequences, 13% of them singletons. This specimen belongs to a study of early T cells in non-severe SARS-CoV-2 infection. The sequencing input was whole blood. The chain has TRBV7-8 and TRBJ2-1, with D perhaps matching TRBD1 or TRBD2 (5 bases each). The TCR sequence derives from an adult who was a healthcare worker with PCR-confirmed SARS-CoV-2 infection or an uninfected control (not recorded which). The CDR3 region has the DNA TGTGCCAGCAGCTTAGCGGGGGTTCTTGAGCAGTTCTTC. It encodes CASSLAGVLEQFF.